This paragraph reports one T cell receptor beta chain. What it binds is not known. MiXCR was used by TCRdb to re-call the PCR reads. The table records roughly 39,000 clones, roughly 45% of them present only once. This entry belongs to a study of metastatic and nonmetastatic thyroid tumors. Trimming removed 6 bases at V and 0 bases at J, with 9 bases between. This CDR3 contains 15 residues. Per the germline V gene, CDR1 is MDHEN and CDR2 is SYDVKM. General study findings and limits: Reports indicated that malignant thyroid tumors showed significantly higher TCR beta diversity than benign nodules did, in blood and tumor.

Patients had received no treatment of any kind before thyroid surgery. This clonotype was obtained from a male donor with papillary thyroid cancer or a benign thyroid nodule (not recorded which). Some clones in this sample may be carry-over from other donors' samples. The V gene is TRBV28, the J gene TRBJ2-6; D unclear. The sample was tumor tissue. The CDR3 is CASSPPFSGANVLTF. CDR3 coding DNA: TGTGCCAGCAGCCCTCCTTTCTCTGGGGCCAACGTCCTGACTTTC.